This T cell receptor (beta chain) was recorded in a study of shared clonotypes between healthy human individuals. Overall study findings and caveats: Roughly 5% of naive CD4 clonotypes were common to a few donors.

Data came from immunoSEQ multiplex PCR; TCRdb stores just in-frame clones and leaves some out. The data show more than 1,200,000 clones, just under 99% seen once. About this clone: Its specificity is not known.

A split of CD4+ cells into CD45RA+ naive and CD45RA-negative memory subsets was performed. The origin of this receptor is a young man in good health. The sequencing sample was made of naive CD4+ T cells sorted from blood. Subset in this sample: CD45RA+ positively selected.

The CDR3 loop reads CASRQGGYEQYF. The CDR3 DNA sequence: TGTGCCAGCAGGCAAGGGGGATACGAGCAGTACTTC. The chain has TRBV27 and TRBJ2-7; the D gene is possibly TRBD1 (6 bases). CDR3 length: 12 amino acids. V gave up 6 bases and J gave up 4 bases, with 10 bases separating them. The germline gives CDR1 MNHEY, CDR2 SMNVEV (reference sequence).